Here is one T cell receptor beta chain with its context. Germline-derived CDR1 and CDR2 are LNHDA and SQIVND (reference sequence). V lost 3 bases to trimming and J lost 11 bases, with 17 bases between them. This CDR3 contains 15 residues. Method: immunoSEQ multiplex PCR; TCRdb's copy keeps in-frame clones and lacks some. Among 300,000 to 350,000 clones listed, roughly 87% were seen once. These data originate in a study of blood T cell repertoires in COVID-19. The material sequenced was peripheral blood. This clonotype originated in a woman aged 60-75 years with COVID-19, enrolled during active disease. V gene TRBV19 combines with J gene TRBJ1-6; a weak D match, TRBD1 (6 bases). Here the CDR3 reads CASSMGAAWRAPLHF. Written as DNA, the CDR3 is TGTGCCAGTAGTATGGGGGCTGCTTGGAGAGCACCCCTCCACTTT.